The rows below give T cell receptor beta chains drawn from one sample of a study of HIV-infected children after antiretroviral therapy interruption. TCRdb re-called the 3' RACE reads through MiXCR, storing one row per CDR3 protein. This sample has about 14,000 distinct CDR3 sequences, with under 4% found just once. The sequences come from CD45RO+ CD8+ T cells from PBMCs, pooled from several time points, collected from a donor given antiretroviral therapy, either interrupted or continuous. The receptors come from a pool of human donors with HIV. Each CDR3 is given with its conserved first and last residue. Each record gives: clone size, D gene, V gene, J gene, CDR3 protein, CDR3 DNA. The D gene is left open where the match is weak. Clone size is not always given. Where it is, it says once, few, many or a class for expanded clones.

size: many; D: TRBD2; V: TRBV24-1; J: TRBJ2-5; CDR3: CATSDLKRDAETQYF; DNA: TGTGCCACCAGTGATCTAAAGCGGGACGCGGAGACCCAGTACTTC
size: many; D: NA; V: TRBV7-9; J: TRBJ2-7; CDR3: CASSFYSTEQYF; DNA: TGTGCCAGCAGCTTTTACAGTACCGAGCAGTACTTC
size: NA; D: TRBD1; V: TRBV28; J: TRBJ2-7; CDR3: CASSPTGDDEQYF; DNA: TGTGCCAGCAGCCCGACAGGGGACGACGAGCAGTACTTC
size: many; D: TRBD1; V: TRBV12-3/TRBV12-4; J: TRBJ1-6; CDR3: CASSRQGDSNNSPLHF; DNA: TGTGCCAGCAGCCGACAGGGGGATTCTAATAATTCACCCCTCCACTTT
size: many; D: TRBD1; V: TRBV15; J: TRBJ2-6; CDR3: CATSTDRAGANVLTF; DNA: TGTGCCACCAGCACAGACAGGGCTGGGGCCAACGTCCTGACTTTC
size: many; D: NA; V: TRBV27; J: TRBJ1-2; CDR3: CASRPRGSGGYTF; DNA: TGTGCCAGCAGGCCCCGTGGGTCTGGTGGCTACACCTTC
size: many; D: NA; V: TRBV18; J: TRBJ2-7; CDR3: CASSSTGVMEQYF; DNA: TGTGCCAGCTCTTCGACTGGGGTAATGGAGCAGTACTTC
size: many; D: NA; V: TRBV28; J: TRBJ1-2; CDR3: CASSLTGPRNGYTF; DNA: TGTGCCAGCAGTTTAACAGGGCCAAGGAATGGCTACACCTTC
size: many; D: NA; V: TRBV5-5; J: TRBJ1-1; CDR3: CASRALLTLITEAFF; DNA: TGTGCCAGCAGAGCCCTCTTGACACTGATCACTGAAGCTTTCTTT
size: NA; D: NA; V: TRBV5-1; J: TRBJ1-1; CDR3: CASSLAQGEAFF; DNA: TGCGCCAGCAGCTTGGCACAGGGTGAAGCTTTCTTT
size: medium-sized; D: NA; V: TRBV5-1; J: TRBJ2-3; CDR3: CASSLKILSTDTQYF; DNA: TGCGCCAGCAGCTTAAAGATCCTTAGCACAGATACGCAGTATTTT
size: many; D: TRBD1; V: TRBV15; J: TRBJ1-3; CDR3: CATRAGTGTGNTIYF; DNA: TGTGCCACCAGAGCCGGGACAGGGACTGGAAACACCATATATTTT
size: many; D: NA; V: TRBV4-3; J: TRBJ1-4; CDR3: CASSQRMGQGSEKLFF; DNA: TGCGCCAGCAGCCAACGCATGGGGCAGGGTTCTGAAAAACTGTTTTTT
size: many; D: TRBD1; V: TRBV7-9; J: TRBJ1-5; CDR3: CASSPDRGQQPQHF; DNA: TGTGCCAGCAGCCCCGACAGGGGACAACAGCCCCAGCATTTT
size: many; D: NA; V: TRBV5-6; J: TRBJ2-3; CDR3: CASSFRGSNTDTQYF; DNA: TGTGCCAGCAGCTTCCGGGGGTCGAACACAGATACGCAGTATTTT
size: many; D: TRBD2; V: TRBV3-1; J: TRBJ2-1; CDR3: CASSHFGGGRNEQFF; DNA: TGTGCCAGCAGCCATTTCGGGGGGGGCCGAAATGAGCAGTTCTTC
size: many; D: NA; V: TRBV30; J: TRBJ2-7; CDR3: CAWSALRYYEQYF; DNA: TGTGCCTGGAGTGCGCTACGATACTACGAGCAGTACTTC
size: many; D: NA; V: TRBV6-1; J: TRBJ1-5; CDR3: CASSEGPGDGNQPQHF; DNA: TGTGCCAGCAGTGAAGGCCCAGGGGATGGCAATCAGCCCCAGCATTTT
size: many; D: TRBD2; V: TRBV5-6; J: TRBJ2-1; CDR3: CASSLGGLAGAFIYNEQFF; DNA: TGTGCCAGCAGCTTGGGGGGACTAGCGGGCGCCTTTATCTACAATGAGCAGTTCTTC
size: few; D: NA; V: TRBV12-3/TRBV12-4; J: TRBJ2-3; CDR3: CASSWGGTDTQYF; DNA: TGTGCCAGCAGTTGGGGGGGCACAGATACGCAGTATTTT
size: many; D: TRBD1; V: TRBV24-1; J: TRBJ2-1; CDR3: CATSAPGQGYNEQFF; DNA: TGTGCCACCAGTGCCCCGGGACAGGGTTACAATGAGCAGTTCTTC
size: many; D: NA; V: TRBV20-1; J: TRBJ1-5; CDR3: CSARDLGGDNQPQHF; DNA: TGCAGTGCTAGAGATCTCGGAGGAGATAATCAGCCCCAGCATTTT
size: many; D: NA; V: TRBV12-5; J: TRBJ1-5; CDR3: CASGSTSGARDQPQHF; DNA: TGTGCTAGTGGTTCCACCTCCGGGGCGCGGGATCAGCCCCAGCATTTT
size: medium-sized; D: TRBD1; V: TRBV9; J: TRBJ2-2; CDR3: CASTRTGAGELFF; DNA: TGTGCCAGCACCAGGACAGGGGCCGGGGAGCTGTTTTTT
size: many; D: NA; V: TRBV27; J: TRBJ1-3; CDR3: CASSPGPFFSGNTIYF; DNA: TGTGCCAGCAGTCCCGGACCTTTTTTCTCTGGAAACACCATATATTTT
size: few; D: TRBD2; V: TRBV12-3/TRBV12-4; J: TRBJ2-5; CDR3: CASSLPSTSGGGETQYF; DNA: TGTGCCAGCAGTTTACCCTCGACTAGCGGGGGTGGGGAGACCCAGTACTTC
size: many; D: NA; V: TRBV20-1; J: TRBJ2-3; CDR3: CSARMLASDWDTQYF; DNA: TGCAGTGCTAGAATGCTAGCGAGTGATTGGGATACGCAGTATTTT
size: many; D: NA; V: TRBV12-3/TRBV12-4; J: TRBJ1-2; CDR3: CASMNWGKADYGYTF; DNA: TGTGCCAGCATGAACTGGGGGAAAGCGGACTATGGCTACACCTTC
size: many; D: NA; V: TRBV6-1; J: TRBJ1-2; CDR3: CASSESIGEMGYGYTF; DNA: TGTGCCAGCAGTGAAAGTATTGGGGAGATGGGCTATGGCTACACCTTC
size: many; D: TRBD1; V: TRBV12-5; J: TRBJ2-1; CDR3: CASAPLPGTGNNEQFF; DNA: TGTGCTAGTGCCCCCCTGCCCGGGACAGGAAACAATGAGCAGTTCTTC
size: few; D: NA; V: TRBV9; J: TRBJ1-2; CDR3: CASSVAGKGDYGYTF; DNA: TGTGCCAGCAGCGTAGCTGGGAAGGGCGACTATGGCTACACCTTC
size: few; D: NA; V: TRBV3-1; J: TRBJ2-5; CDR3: CASRDTQETQYF; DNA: TGTGCCAGCAGGGACACGCAAGAGACCCAGTACTTC
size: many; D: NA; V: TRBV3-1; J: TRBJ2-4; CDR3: CASSQEGRVTRTKNIQYF; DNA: TGTGCCAGCAGCCAAGAGGGGCGTGTAACCAGAACCAAAAACATTCAGTACTTC
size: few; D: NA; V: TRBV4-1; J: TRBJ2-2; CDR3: CASSQVFTNTGELFF; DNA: TGCGCCAGCAGCCAAGTTTTCACCAACACCGGGGAGCTGTTTTTT
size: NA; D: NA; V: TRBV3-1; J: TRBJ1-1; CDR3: CASSQGGGYMTEAFF; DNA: TGTGCCAGCAGCCAAGGGGGGGGCTATATGACTGAAGCTTTCTTT
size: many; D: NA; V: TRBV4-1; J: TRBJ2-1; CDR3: CASSQFVLIGGRGNEQFF; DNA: TGCGCCAGCAGCCAATTTGTATTAATAGGTGGCAGGGGAAATGAGCAGTTCTTC
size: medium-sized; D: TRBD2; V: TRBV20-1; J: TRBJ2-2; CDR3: CSATPSRTSVRTGELFF; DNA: TGCAGTGCTACACCATCCCGGACTAGCGTGAGGACCGGGGAGCTGTTTTTT
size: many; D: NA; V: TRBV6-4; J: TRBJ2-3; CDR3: CASSDKGSATDTQYF; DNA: TGTGCCAGCAGTGACAAGGGCTCCGCCACAGATACGCAGTATTTT
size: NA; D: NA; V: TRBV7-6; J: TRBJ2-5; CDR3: CALTYPLQETQYF; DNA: TGTGCCTTAACCTACCCCCTCCAAGAGACCCAGTACTTC
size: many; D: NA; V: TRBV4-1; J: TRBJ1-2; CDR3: CASSQVGGGNYGYTF; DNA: TGCGCCAGCAGCCAAGTTGGGGGAGGGAACTATGGCTACACCTTC
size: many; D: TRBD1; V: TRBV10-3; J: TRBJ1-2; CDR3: CATDSGQLNYGYTF; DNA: TGTGCCACAGATTCGGGACAGTTAAACTATGGCTACACCTTC
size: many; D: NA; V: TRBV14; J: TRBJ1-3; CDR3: CASSQELGLGSGNTIYF; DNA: TGTGCCAGCAGCCAAGAATTGGGATTGGGCTCTGGAAACACCATATATTTT
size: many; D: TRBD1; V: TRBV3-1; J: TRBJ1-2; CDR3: CASSQDGTGRYGYTF; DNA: TGTGCCAGCAGCCAAGACGGGACAGGGAGGTATGGCTACACCTTC
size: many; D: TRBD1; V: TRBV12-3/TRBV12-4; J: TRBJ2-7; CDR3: CASSPRDSEQYF; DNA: TGTGCCAGCAGCCCCCGGGACAGCGAGCAGTACTTC
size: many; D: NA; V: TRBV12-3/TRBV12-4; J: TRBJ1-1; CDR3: CASSPHGNTEAFF; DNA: TGTGCCAGCAGTCCTCATGGGAACACTGAAGCTTTCTTT
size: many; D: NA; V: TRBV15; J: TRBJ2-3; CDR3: CATSRDNIPWGGEGTDTQYF; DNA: TGTGCCACCAGCAGAGATAATATCCCGTGGGGGGGCGAGGGGACAGATACGCAGTATTTT
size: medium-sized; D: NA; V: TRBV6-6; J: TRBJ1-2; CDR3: CASGQIYGYTF; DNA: TGTGCCAGCGGGCAGATCTATGGCTACACCTTC
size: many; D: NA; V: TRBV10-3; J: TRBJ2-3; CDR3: CAISDPSNSGRETDTQYF; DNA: TGTGCCATCAGTGACCCGAGTAATAGCGGTCGGGAAACAGATACGCAGTATTTT
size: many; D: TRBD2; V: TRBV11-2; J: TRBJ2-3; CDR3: CASSFSPSGGSSDTQYF; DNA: TGTGCCAGCAGTTTTTCGCCGAGCGGGGGTTCGTCAGATACGCAGTATTTT
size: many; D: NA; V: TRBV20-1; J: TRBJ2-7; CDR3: CSARRGEPYEQYF; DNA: TGCAGTGCCCGGAGGGGGGAACCCTACGAGCAGTACTTC
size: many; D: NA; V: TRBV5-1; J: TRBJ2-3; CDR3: CASSLDSTDTQYF; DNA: TGCGCCAGCAGCTTGGACAGCACAGATACGCAGTATTTT
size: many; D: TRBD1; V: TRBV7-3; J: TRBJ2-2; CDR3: CASSPQGAGTGELFF; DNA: TGTGCCAGCAGCCCGCAGGGGGCGGGCACCGGGGAGCTGTTTTTT
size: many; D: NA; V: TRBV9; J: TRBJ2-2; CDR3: CASSVGVGSNTGELFF; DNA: TGTGCCAGCAGCGTAGGGGTCGGATCGAACACCGGGGAGCTGTTTTTT
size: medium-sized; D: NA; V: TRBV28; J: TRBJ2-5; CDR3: CAREDRTNTQYF; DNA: TGTGCGAGAGAGGACAGGACTAATACCCAGTACTTC
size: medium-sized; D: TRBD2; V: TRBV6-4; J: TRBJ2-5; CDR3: CASRIMRGWETQYF; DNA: TGTGCCAGCAGGATCATGCGGGGGTGGGAGACCCAGTACTTC
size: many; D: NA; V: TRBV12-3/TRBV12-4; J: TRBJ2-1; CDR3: CASSFSGLAYNEQFF; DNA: TGTGCCAGCAGTTTCTCGGGACTGGCATACAATGAGCAGTTCTTC